The clone carrying this T cell receptor (beta chain) was counted between two and nine times. Its antigen is as yet unknown. The data were taken from a study of identical twins. General study findings and limits: Twin pairs had excess sharing that was weaker in beta out-of-frame sequences.

The CDR3 runs 15 residues. The germline V gene encodes CDR1 SGHRS and CDR2 YFSETQ. V shed 4 bases and J 4 bases; nucleotides not matched to a gene: 10. TCRdb called the 5' RACE reads again in MiXCR, with one record for every CDR3 protein. The sample has more than 200,000 distinct CDR3 sequences, over 13% seen once. The chain links TRBV5-1 to TRBJ2-5, with 7 bases fitting TRBD1. Sequenced: memory (CD45RO+) T cells sorted from blood. The clonotype was recovered from a woman aged 18 to 35 in good health. The CDR3 nucleotides read TGCGCCAGCAGCCCGAACAACCGACAGGGAGAGACCCAGTACTTC. This gives the protein CASSPNNRQGETQYF.